A selection of T cell receptor beta chains follows, all from one sample in a study of T cell responses to AZD1222 COVID-19 vaccine. The repertoire was sequenced with immunoSEQ multiplex PCR; TCRdb's copy has only in-frame clones and lacks some. This table holds 100,000 or so clones, roughly nine tenths found once. The material sequenced was peripheral blood, taken on day 0 of AZD1222 vaccination. Receptors originate from an adult in good health. The CDR3 runs from the conserved cysteine through the conserved F or W. D genes are given only for firm matches. Where a row states a size, it is once, few, many or the class of an expanded clone; other rows omit it.

D,length,J,V,size,CDR3,DNA
-,15,TRBJ1-1,TRBV6-1,-,CASSFLGSMNTEAFF,TGTGCCAGCAGCTTCCTGGGATCTATGAACACTGAAGCTTTCTTT
TRBD2,14,TRBJ2-1,TRBV7-9,once,CASSQRELYNEQFF,TGTGCCAGCAGCCAGCGGGAGCTATACAATGAGCAGTTCTTC
-,15,TRBJ1-2,TRBV5-4,-,CASSPAGGRRDGYTF,TGTGCCAGCAGCCCTGCGGGGGGGCGCCGAGATGGCTACACCTTC
-,14,TRBJ2-3,TRBV24-1,-,CATSQGLSTDTQYF,TGTGCCACCAGTCAGGGGCTAAGCACAGATACGCAGTATTTT
-,13,TRBJ1-2,TRBV7-2,-,CASSSRAKYGYTF,TGTGCCAGCAGCTCCCGCGCAAAGTATGGCTACACCTTC
-,10,TRBJ1-4,TRBV6-4,-,CASEYEKLFF,TGTGCCAGCGAATATGAAAAACTGTTTTTT
-,15,TRBJ2-4,TRBV4-1,-,CASSQDREGGAIQYF,TGCGCCAGCAGCCAAGACAGGGAGGGGGGTGCCATTCAGTACTTC
-,15,TRBJ1-5,TRBV7-6,-,CASSRSAGRNQPQHF,TGTGCCAGCAGCCGATCCGCAGGGAGGAATCAGCCCCAGCATTTT
-,13,TRBJ1-1,TRBV20-1,-,CSASGGGGTEAFF,TGCAGTGCTAGTGGGGGTGGAGGTACTGAAGCTTTCTTT
TRBD1,17,TRBJ2-3,TRBV6-6,-,CASSLQGDRGATDTQYF,TGTGCCAGCAGTCTACAAGGGGACAGGGGAGCCACAGATACGCAGTATTTT
-,13,TRBJ2-5,TRBV27,once,CASRINFLETQYF,TGTGCCAGCAGGATCAATTTTTTGGAGACCCAGTACTTC
-,13,TRBJ1-1,TRBV9,-,CASSVTGYTEAFF,TGTGCCAGCAGCGTTACAGGGTACACTGAAGCTTTCTTT
-,14,TRBJ1-5,TRBV18,-,CASSAKKLPSPQHF,TGTGCCAGCTCAGCCAAGAAACTCCCCTCGCCCCAGCATTTT
-,13,TRBJ1-5,TRBV19,-,CASSSTANQPQHF,TGTGCCAGTAGTTCTACGGCGAATCAGCCCCAGCATTTT
-,11,TRBJ2-1,TRBV24-1,-,CATSDLNEQFF,TGTGCCACCAGTGACCTCAATGAGCAGTTCTTC
TRBD1,15,TRBJ2-7,TRBV7-7,-,CASSLDGTGTYEQYF,TGTGCTAGCAGCTTAGATGGGACAGGCACCTACGAGCAGTACTTC
-,15,TRBJ1-1,TRBV5-1,few,CASSLGGRKNTEAFF,TGCGCCAGCAGCCTGGGGGGGAGAAAAAACACTGAAGCTTTCTTT
-,16,TRBJ1-5,TRBV7-2,-,CASSLGGTVSNQPQHF,TGTGCCAGCAGCTTAGGGGGGACGGTCAGCAATCAGCCCCAGCATTTT
-,16,TRBJ1-6,TRBV5-4,-,CASSLGGQDYNSPLHF,TGTGCCAGCAGCTTGGGTGGGCAGGATTATAATTCACCCCTCCACTTT
-,14,TRBJ2-1,TRBV18,-,CASSPGSSYNEQFF,TGTGCCAGCTCCCCAGGGAGCTCCTACAATGAGCAGTTCTTC
TRBD2,16,TRBJ2-1,TRBV5-8,-,CASSLEGLAAYNEQFF,TGTGCCAGCAGCTTGGAGGGACTAGCGGCCTACAATGAGCAGTTCTTC
TRBD2,18,TRBJ2-5,TRBV7-9,-,CASSSPLGTSDLQETQYF,TGTGCCAGCAGCTCCCCTCTCGGGACTAGCGACCTCCAAGAGACCCAGTACTTC
-,15,TRBJ2-3,TRBV6-5,once,CASIRVDLPTDTQYF,TGTGCCAGCATTAGGGTAGACTTACCCACAGATACGCAGTATTTT
-,15,TRBJ1-3,TRBV7-9,once,CASSPDRISGNTIYF,TGTGCCAGCAGCCCGGACAGAATCTCTGGAAACACCATATATTTT
TRBD1,14,TRBJ1-6,TRBV2,-,CASSDRTGGSPLHF,TGTGCCAGCAGTGATCGGACAGGGGGTTCACCCCTCCACTTT
TRBD1,14,TRBJ1-6,TRBV11-1,-,CASSRTGNNSPLHF,TGTGCCAGCAGCAGGACAGGGAATAATTCACCCCTCCACTTT
-,14,TRBJ1-5,TRBV10-2,-,CASSATQSNQPQHF,TGCGCCAGCAGTGCTACACAGAGCAATCAGCCCCAGCATTTT
-,15,TRBJ2-6,TRBV6-5,-,CASSWVPSGANVLTF,TGTGCCAGCAGCTGGGTGCCCTCTGGGGCCAACGTCCTGACTTTC
-,11,TRBJ1-1,TRBV20-1,-,CSVGKNTEAFF,TGCAGTGTTGGGAAGAACACTGAAGCTTTCTTT
-,12,TRBJ1-1,TRBV24-1,-,CAATRGNTEAFF,TGTGCCGCCACCCGAGGGAACACTGAAGCTTTCTTT
-,13,TRBJ1-2,TRBV12-3/TRBV12-4,-,CASSLAQNYGYTF,TGTGCCAGCAGTTTAGCTCAGAACTATGGCTACACCTTC